The T cell receptor (beta chain) under discussion was sequenced for a study of cytomegalovirus exposure and HLA in healthy donors. Study-wide results and caveats: Rare TCR sequences dominated, though some public TCRs recurred in many donors.

PCR involved 60 Vbeta and 13 Jbeta primers. Clones were sequenced by immunoSEQ multiplex PCR, and TCRdb holds only the in-frame ones, with some missing. The sample includes about 150,000 clones, approximately 72% of them seen just once. Trimming cost V 8 bases and J 2 bases; bases outside gene matches: 5. The CDR3 runs 15 residues. Germline-derived CDR1 and CDR2 are SNHLY and FYNNEI. Concerning this clone: The target antigen is unknown.

V gene TRBV2 combines with J gene TRBJ2-5; 13 nucleotides align to TRBD2. The receptor's source is a man aged 18 to 29 in good health and CMV-seronegative. Input material: PBMCs. The CDR3 region has the DNA TGTGCCAGCGCGGGACTAGCGGGGATACAAGAGACCCAGTACTTC. The encoded protein is CASAGLAGIQETQYF.